The TCR beta chain under discussion was sequenced for a study of cytomegalovirus exposure and HLA in healthy donors (dated by TCRdb to 2017 to 2019). For context, the study as a whole: An earlier analysis of approximately 640 of the donors reported approximately 300 Gb of sequence data and some 120 million unique TCR beta sequences from some 180 million T cells. Approximately 300 gigabases of sequencing data and 91 million or so unique TCR sequences made up an early release that covered some 640 HLA-typed donors. Among the roughly 370 genotyped donors, approximately 76% belonged to the genetic ancestry cluster associated with self-reported Caucasian donors. The study was designed to test whether signatures of past pathogen exposure could be identified by cataloging public T cell receptors. Using immunosequencing, the study profiled T cell repertoires from 640 or so subjects and related those repertoires to cytomegalovirus serostatus. Besides the first cohort of hundreds of subjects, a separate validation cohort made up of roughly 120 different subjects was used. The study combined high-throughput TCR immunosequencing, statistical association of individual TCRs with disease status, and machine learning to predict cytomegalovirus infection status. To study patterns of TCR occurrence, a later analysis re-analyzed previously published TCR beta repertoires from around 660 donors and added high-resolution HLA genotyping. Rather than using new phenotypic data, the later analysis identified candidate immune exposures from TCR beta sequences and from how often those sequences occurred across donors. In an earlier analysis of roughly 540 of the donors, high-throughput TCR beta sequencing was used to judge whether each TCR beta V gene segment behaved as functional or pseudogenic. Alongside the repertoire data, information on donor age, sex, ethnicity and CMV serostatus was compiled. Genome-wide SNP genotypes for about 60% of the roughly 700 donors were used in a later genetic analysis, which treated that subset as a discovery cohort. Every discovery cohort repertoire had been produced on one sequencing platform. HLA typing included class I and class II loci at four-digit resolution. The number of donors typed differed by locus, with 629-630 for A, B, C, DRB1 and DQB1, roughly 550 for DQA1, 606 for DPA1, and some 470 for DPB1. Five DR-DQ haplotypes were treated as single units for association and clustering because of strong linkage in the cohort. Across roughly 420 genotyped donors of the cohort, an average of roughly 250,000 unique TCR beta nucleotide sequences per donor were sequenced, and approximately 17% of those sequences were non-productive.

About this clone itself: Its recognized antigen is unknown. It has no much larger one-base neighbor in the sample; base qualities were not kept.

The study at large found these results: Linkage disequilibrium might explain the correlated functional status among segregating V segments, but an unknown experimental factor could not be ruled out. While some public TCRs were present in many individuals, most TCR sequences turned up only very rarely across donors. The study gave a list of 150 to 200 TCR beta chains associated with cytomegalovirus. Cytomegalovirus status was reported to be diagnosed by the classifier with high specificity and sensitivity in both the original and validation cohorts. CMV serostatus was the only immune exposure information available for the cohort. Some IMGT-functional V segments, including TRBV6-2 and TRBV6-3, could not be distinguished by the 87-base-pair reads and were therefore excluded. A further reported finding was that TCR beta sequences accurately predicted the HLA-A and HLA-B alleles for most subjects in the first cohort. The presence/absence analyses assumed that sequencing depth was roughly uniform across donors, and that assumption may not be true. A later analysis found that TCR association rates varied across HLA loci, with DRB1 alleles showing the most associated TCRs and HLA-C alleles the fewest. Broadly in line with IMGT annotations, most TCR beta V segments showed up in productive rearrangements about 90% or about 30% of the time in an earlier analysis of 450 to 600 of the donors. A cluster of highly shared sequence variants was judged likely to be a technical artifact of the sequencing pipeline. In a later analysis, several top co-occurrence clusters were reported to appear linked to parvovirus B19, influenza, CMV and Epstein-Barr virus. In this cohort, only TCR beta chains were sequenced, and detectable features were limited by the absence of alpha or paired-chain data. When HLA alleles, especially DR and DQ, strongly co-occurred, attributing TCR associations to individual alleles was difficult. A later genetic analysis reported fewer N-insertions in productive TCRs among donors in an Asian-associated ancestry cluster than the approximately 700-donor mean. In a later analysis, HLA-associated TCR beta chains were found to be more clonally expanded and to have lower generation probabilities than equally common non-associated chains. In a later analysis, some 17,000 TCR beta sequences were associated with specific HLA alleles at a false discovery rate of 0.05. According to a later analysis, most CMV-associated TCR beta chains appeared to be HLA-restricted, and the HLA associations seemed to be driven largely by CMV exposure. A later genetic analysis associated a missense DCLRE1C variant with V-gene and J-gene trimming of TCR beta chains, and an independent cohort replicated the association. It was suggested by the authors that the approach could potentially be generalized to other disease states and immunological phenotypes. HLA typing was unavailable for some donors at each locus, so association tests used only the typed subset. A few of the identified cytomegalovirus-associated TCR beta chains were confirmed in vitro to be specific for cytomegalovirus antigens. Because counts were too low, roughly 17 rarely observed V segments, including chromosome 9 orphons, were left out of the earlier analysis of a few hundred of the donors.

The cohort was made up of 666 healthy bone marrow donors. Cohort members were all nominally healthy when sampled, although unrecorded immune exposures were likely present. The donor was CMV seronegative and belonged to the group of approximately 320 seronegative cohort members. Each donor provided a peripheral blood sample, and peripheral blood mononuclear cells were used for TCR beta sequencing. Genomic DNA was extracted from the blood cell samples with the Qiagen DNeasy Blood Extraction Kit. Receptors were amplified or captured by the immunoSEQ multiplex PCR assay. The multiplex PCR relied on a mix of 60 forward primers for TCR Vbeta segments and 13 reverse primers for TCR Jbeta segments. The CDR3 region of rearranged TCR beta genes was amplified from genomic DNA with a multiplex PCR assay. Amplified TCR beta libraries were sequenced as 87-base-pair reads on the Illumina HiSeq System. As for the original processing: Across the roughly 600 repertoires, a later analysis counted tens of millions of unique TCR beta chains, around 11 million of which were shared by at least two donors. Raw reads were error-corrected and collapsed into unique sequences with a nearest-neighbor algorithm that merged closely related sequences to remove PCR and sequencing errors. CDR3 sequences were aligned to IMGT reference sequences to assign V, D and J gene segments. For a sequence to be retained, a match of at least six nucleotides was required to both a V gene segment and a J gene segment. Rearrangements were classified as productive when the CDR3 lacked stop codons and remained in frame with V and J, and all other rearrangements were classified as non-productive. CDR3 was defined by IMGT convention, running from the second conserved V-encoded cysteine to the conserved J-encoded phenylalanine. Sequences without an unambiguous match to a single V gene segment were excluded from the earlier analysis of about 600 of the donors. An earlier analysis of a few hundred of the donors called V segments functional above 56.7% productive rearrangements and segregating when the between-donor standard deviation exceeded 5%. A statistical classification framework was built for diagnosing cytomegalovirus status from the catalog of TCR beta chain sequences. A later analysis assigned V and J genes by comparing TCR nucleotide sequences with IMGT/GENE-DB human TR gene sequences. In a later analysis, CDR3 sequences and most-parsimonious VDJ recombination scenarios were assigned using the TCRdist pipeline. A later analysis defined each TCR beta chain by its CDR3 amino acid sequence plus V-gene family, and excluded reads lacking a unique V-gene family. To address suspected cross-contamination and a sequencing artifact, a later analysis removed around 590 highly shared, low-generation-probability nucleotide sequences. For each public chain, a later analysis derived a clonal expansion index from normalized ranks of inferred template counts within each repertoire. In a later analysis, generation probabilities were computed using a VDJ recombination model fitted to out-of-frame rearrangements, and the results were checked against IGoR. In a later analysis, TCR-TCR, TCR-HLA and TCR-CMV co-occurrence was scored with hypergeometric tests, and a repertoire-size bias correction was applied to TCR pairs. In a later analysis, false discovery rates were estimated by permuting HLA or CMV assignments 20 times. In a later analysis, co-occurring TCRs were grouped with DBSCAN, and TCRdist sequence similarity was added when clustering was performed within HLA-allele-positive subsets. Repertoires with fewer than 30,000 or more than 120,000 public chains were left out of co-occurrence clustering, as were four to six repertoires with anomalous nucleotide sharing. The table comes from immuneACCESS by way of TCRdb, which keeps in-frame sequences with V and J called. Part of the clones is missing from these tables; in studies checked, under half for an unresolved V gene and the rest for unknown reasons. The DNA was the basis for D and trimming; V, J and clone size are from that table. The sample table contains some 180,000 clones; only one count was recorded for over 60% of them. In total, the top ten clones hold around 1.6% of the sample.

The V and J ends are trimmed by 0 bases and 9 bases, leaving 15 bases between them. The CDR3, cysteine through phenylalanine, is 15 amino acids long. Only the CDR3 DNA is retained, 45 bases long and in frame from the first base. For CDR1 and CDR2, the germline V gene lists MGHRA and YSYEKL. The chain couples TRBV4-1 to TRBJ1-5, and possibly TRBD1, on 5 matching bases. This clonotype was obtained from a man aged 18-30 years in good health and CMV-seronegative. The specimen was PBMCs. The CDR3 region has the sequence CASSQEGGTAWPQHF. The DNA reads as follows: TGCGCCAGCAGCCAAGAGGGGGGGACGGCTTGGCCCCAGCATTTT.